This T cell receptor beta chain was found in a study of T cells in Graves' hyperthyroidism and ophthalmopathy. Amplification of TCR beta CDR3 regions was performed using RNA transcripts as template. HTBI primers drove first-round RT-PCR of the TCR CDR3. Each CDR3 protein is one row after TCRdb ran MiXCR on the multiplex PCR reads. The sample contains under 350,000 distinct CDR3 sequences, around 23% of which appear only once. Used for diagnoses were clinical symptoms, serum thyroxine and TRAb, thyroid ultrasound and orbital computed tomography. The CDR3 contains 14 residues. With V trimmed by 5 bases and J by 9 bases, 8 bases remained unmatched. Germline CDR1 MGHRA, CDR2 YSYEKL. In the case of this clonotype: The antigen is undetermined.

Study-wide points: Blood also held most thyroid clonotypes expanded beyond 0.001. Through a model of 13 V-J features, ophthalmopathy was separated from stable hyperthyroidism.

The V call is TRBV4-1, the J call TRBJ1-4; 8 bases are shared with TRBD1. Material: blood. The clonotype was recovered from a woman between 50 and 59 years old with Graves' hyperthyroidism. The CDR3 DNA reads TGCGCCAGCAGCGGAACAGGGGGGGCGAAAAAACTGTTTTTT. It translates to CASSGTGGAKKLFF.